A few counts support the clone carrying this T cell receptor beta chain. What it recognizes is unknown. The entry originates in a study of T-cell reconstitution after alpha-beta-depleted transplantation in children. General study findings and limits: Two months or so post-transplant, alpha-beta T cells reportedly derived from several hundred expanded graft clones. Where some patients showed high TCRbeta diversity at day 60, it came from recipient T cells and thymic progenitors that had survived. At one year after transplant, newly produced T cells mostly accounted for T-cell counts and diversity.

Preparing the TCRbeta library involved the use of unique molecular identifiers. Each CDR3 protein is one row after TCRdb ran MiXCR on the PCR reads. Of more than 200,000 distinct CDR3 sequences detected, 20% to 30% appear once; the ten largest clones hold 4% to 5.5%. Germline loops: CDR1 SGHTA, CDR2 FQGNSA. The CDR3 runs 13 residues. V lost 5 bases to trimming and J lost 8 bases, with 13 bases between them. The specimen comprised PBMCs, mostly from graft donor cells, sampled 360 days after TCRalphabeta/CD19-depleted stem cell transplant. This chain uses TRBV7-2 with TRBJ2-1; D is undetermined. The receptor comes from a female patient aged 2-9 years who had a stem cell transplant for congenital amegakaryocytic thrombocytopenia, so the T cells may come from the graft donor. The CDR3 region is CASSSLKFYEQFF. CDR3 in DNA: TGTGCCAGCAGCAGCCTTAAATTTTATGAGCAGTTCTTC.